The 14 T cell receptor beta chains presented below share a single source sample, sequenced in a study of Ad26.COV2.S vaccination and SARS-CoV-2 variants. The treatment was: about 20 received Ad26.COV2.S at low or high dose, single or two shots; roughly five received placebo; per-sample allocation not given. The samples date from day 63 after the first vaccine or placebo injection. Data came from immunoSEQ multiplex PCR; TCRdb stores just in-frame clones and leaves some out. The sample includes some 250,000 clones, around 87% of them seen just once. The sequenced sample was peripheral blood, obtained in a trial of Ad26.COV2.S vaccine versus placebo. The origin of the receptors is a person between 18 and 60 years old who received the Ad26.COV2.S COVID-19 vaccine or a placebo.

The rearrangement links TRBV19 to TRBJ2-2; 8 bases agree with TRBD1. Trimming took 3 bases from V and 1 from J; bases not matched to a gene: 4. CDR1 and CDR2 (germline): LNHDA, SQIVND (reference sequence). The CDR3 runs to 16 residues. The CDR3 loop is CASSIPTGVNTGELFF. CDR3 DNA sequence: TGTGCCAGTAGTATTCCGACAGGGGTGAACACCGGGGAGCTGTTTTTT. Together with reference TRBV19 and TRBJ2-2, the CDR3 gives the full variable domain: DGGITQSPKYLFRKEGQNVTLSCEQNLNHDAMYWYRQDPGQGLRLIYYSQIVNDFQKGDIAEGYSVSREKKESFPLTVTSAQKNPTAFYLCASSIPTGVNTGELFFGEGSRLTVL.

This chain joins TRBV9 and TRBJ1-2, with 10 nucleotides matching TRBD1. V dropped 0 bases and J dropped 6; count of bases not matched to a gene: 5. The germline V gene encodes CDR1 SGDLS and CDR2 YYNGEE. The CDR3 is made up of 15 amino acids. The CDR3 is CASSVAGGQGNGYTF. For the CDR3, the DNA is TGTGCCAGCAGCGTAGCTGGGGGACAGGGGAATGGCTACACCTTC. Drawing the rest from reference TRBV9 and TRBJ1-2, the complete variable domain is DSGVTQTPKHLITATGQRVTLRCSPRSGDLSVYWYQQSLDQGLQFLIQYYNGEERAKGNILERFSAQQFPDLHSELNLSSLELGDSALYFCASSVAGGQGNGYTFGSGTRLTVV.

As DNA, the CDR3 is TGTGCCAGCAGCTTAGCTTCTACCGGGACAGGGGTTGGCTACACCTTC. Amino acid sequence: CASSLASTGTGVGYTF. The chain combines TRBV11-2 with TRBJ1-2; 10 nucleotides agree with TRBD1. The CDR3 spans 16 residues. Trimming took 1 base from V and 7 from J; bases not matched to a gene: 9. The V gene's germline CDR1 is SGHAT and CDR2 FQNNGV. The full variable domain, rest sourced from reference TRBV11-2 and TRBJ1-2, is EAGVAQSPRYKIIEKRQSVAFWCNPISGHATLYWYQQILGQGPKLLIQFQNNGVVDDSQLPKDRFSAERLKGVDSTLKIQPAKLEDSAVYLCASSLASTGTGVGYTFGSGTRLTVV.

As DNA, the CDR3 is TGTGCCAGCAGCCAAGAGAACATTGGCGAGGCTTTCTTT. It yields the protein CASSQENIGEAFF. V and J are TRBV4-2 and TRBJ1-1; D gene ambiguous. The CDR3 runs 13 residues. CDR1 and CDR2 from the germline V gene are LGHNA and YNFKEQ. V was cut by 0 bases and J by 11 bases, with 13 bases left in between.

The J gene is TRBJ2-5, the V gene TRBV24-1; 9 bases agree with TRBD1. The ends lost 3 bases at V and 0 bases at J; junction bases unmatched: 4. Germline V gene lookup returns CDR1 KGHDR and CDR2 SFDVKD. The CDR3 is 16 amino acids. The CDR3 coding sequence is TGTGCCACCAGTGATCCGGGACAGGGAAACCAAGAGACCCAGTACTTC. Translation gives CATSDPGQGNQETQYF.

V and J are TRBV19 and TRBJ2-7, with unresolved D. CDR3 length equals 12 residues. The germline V and J ends were trimmed by 10 bases and 5 bases, with 15 bases remaining between them. The V gene's germline CDR1 is LNHDA and CDR2 SQIVND (reference sequence). CDR3 amino acids: CATSTPRNEQYF. In nucleotides, the CDR3 is TGTGCCACTTCCACGCCACGAAACGAGCAGTACTTC.

This chain joins TRBV5-1 and TRBJ2-3; D possibly corresponds to TRBD2 (6 bases). V lost 4 bases to trimming and J lost 0 bases, with 12 bases between them. CDR1 and CDR2 from the germline V gene are SGHRS and YFSETQ. The CDR3 runs 15 residues. The CDR3 sequence is CASSPGTASTDTQYF. CDR3 coding DNA: TGCGCCAGCAGCCCGGGGACTGCTAGCACAGATACGCAGTATTTT.

The chain couples TRBV28 to TRBJ1-4, with D maybe TRBD1 (5 bases). The length of the CDR3 is 16 residues. Per the germline V gene, CDR1 is MDHEN and CDR2 is SYDVKM. V lost 4 bases and J 8 bases, leaving 20 bases between the germline ends. CDR3: CASSSLGLTRGEKLFF. CDR3 nucleotide sequence: TGTGCCAGCAGTTCCCTAGGTCTCACCCGGGGGGAAAAACTGTTTTTT.

This clone has a single count. The identical CDR3 is also encoded by other nucleotide sequences in the sample. This chain joins TRBV30 and TRBJ2-7; 8 bases align to TRBD1. Trimming cost V 3 bases and J 2 bases; bases outside gene matches: 3. Germline loops: CDR1 GTSNPN, CDR2 SVGIG (reference sequence). CDR3 length equals 13 residues. This CDR3 is CAWSGTGPYEQYF. The CDR3 region has the DNA TGTGCCTGGAGCGGGACAGGCCCCTACGAGCAGTACTTC.

V and J are TRBV6-1 and TRBJ2-3, with D possibly being TRBD1 or TRBD2 (5 bases each). Germline lookup yields CDR1 MNHNS and CDR2 SASEGT. CDR3 size: 16 residues. Trimming removed 2 bases at V and 0 bases at J, with 12 bases between. The CDR3 coding sequence is TGTGCCAGCAGTGAATGGGACGCAGGTAGCACAGATACGCAGTATTTT. It encodes CASSEWDAGSTDTQYF.

The chain is built from TRBV7-3 and TRBJ2-1; D possibly corresponds to TRBD2 (6 bases). The CDR3 sequence is 16 residues long. V lost 4 bases to trimming and J lost 7 bases, with 20 bases between them. Germline-derived CDR1 and CDR2 are SGHTA and FQGTGA. Here the CDR3 DNA reads TGTGCCAGCAGCTCCCGGATAGCGCCGGGGAGGAATGAGCAGTTCTTC. Protein product: CASSSRIAPGRNEQFF.

The V call is TRBV7-3, the J call TRBJ2-3, with TRBD2 identical over 16 bases. Germline V lookup: CDR1 SGHTA, CDR2 FQGTGA. J gave up 1 base and V 4 bases, and 8 bases lay outside the gene matches. CDR3 length equals 19 residues. For the CDR3, the DNA is TGTGCCAGCAGCTCGGGACTAGCGGGAGGGCCGATCGGCACAGATACGCAGTATTTT. Translating gives CASSSGLAGGPIGTDTQYF. Looking up the rest from reference TRBV7-3 and TRBJ2-3 gives the full variable domain: GAGVSQTPSNKVTEKGKYVELRCDPISGHTALYWYRQSLGQGPEFLIYFQGTGAADDSGLPNDRFFAVRPEGSVSTLKIQRTERGDSAVYLCASSSGLAGGPIGTDTQYFGPGTRLTVL.

V gene TRBV6-5 combines with J gene TRBJ1-2, with TRBD1 matching 7 bases. Germline loops: CDR1 MNHEY, CDR2 SVGAGI. V shed 4 bases and J 7 bases; nucleotides not matched to a gene: 6. This CDR3 comprises 13 residues. For the CDR3, the DNA is TGTGCCAGCAGTTCGACCGGGACAGCTGGCTACACCTTC. This gives the protein CASSSTGTAGYTF.

CDR3 sequence reads: CASSLLAPQGMNTEAFF. CDR3 DNA sequence: TGTGCCAGCAGCCTTCTGGCCCCCCAGGGTATGAACACTGAAGCTTTCTTT. This chain connects TRBV5-5 to TRBJ1-1, with D possibly TRBD1 on 5 matching bases. This CDR3 is 17 amino acids long. The V gene's germline CDR1 is SGHKS and CDR2 YYEKEE (reference sequence). Trimming removed 4 bases at V and 0 bases at J, with 19 bases between.